This T cell receptor (beta chain) was obtained from a study of T cell repertoires in cytomegalovirus infection. Study-level background: Newly reported HLA-C-restricted and thoroughly characterized HLA-B-restricted CMV epitopes were employed. Evidence of both CMV infection and a matching HLA type came from public TCR beta signatures.

As regards this clonotype: The antigen remains unidentified.

TCRdb itself ran the reads through MiXCR, one entry per CDR3 protein. The table records 600,000 to 700,000 distinct CDR3 sequences, about 30% of them present only once. Looked up from germline, CDR1 is MNHEY and CDR2 is SVGEGT. Between the trimmed V and J ends, which lost 3 bases and 6 bases, there was a span of 8 bases. The CDR3 length is 12 residues. The receptor comes from a human donor in good health (CMV status not recorded). Some clones in this sample may be carry-over from other donors' samples. The chain employs TRBV6-2 or TRBV6-3 and TRBJ1-2; D may be TRBD1 (5 bases). This sample comprised cultured PBMCs, obtained from culture after CMV antigen stimulation. The CDR3 region has the DNA TGTGCCAGCAGTTATACCAGGGATGGCTACACCTTC. Its translation: CASSYTRDGYTF.